Listed below are T cell receptor beta chains from one sample, sequenced in a study of CD4+ T cells in melanoma. Assay: immunoSEQ multiplex PCR; the TCRdb copy retains only in-frame clones and omits some. In the table there are about 50,000 clones, approximately 89% of which are singletons. Sequenced material: peripheral blood. The receptors were sampled from a human donor with melanoma. The CDR3 runs from the conserved cysteine through the conserved F or W. Each record gives: V gene, J gene, D gene, clone size, CDR3 DNA, CDR3 protein. D genes are given only for firm matches. Expanded clones are given a class, and other clones once, few, many or no size at all.

>TRBV19|TRBJ1-1|-|-
TGTGCCAGTAGTTCGGGACGGAGTAACACTGAAGCTTTCTTT
CASSSGRSNTEAFF
>TRBV2|TRBJ2-5|-|-
TGTGCCAGCAGTCCCCGACGTTACCAAGAGACCCAGTACTTC
CASSPRRYQETQYF
>TRBV7-9|TRBJ2-7|-|-
TGTGCCAGCAGCTTAGTGGTCTACGAGCAGTACTTC
CASSLVVYEQYF
>TRBV5-4|TRBJ2-1|TRBD2|-
TGTGCCAGCAGCCAGGCACCTCGGGGGGCCTACAATGAGCAGTTCTTC
CASSQAPRGAYNEQFF
>TRBV7-2|TRBJ1-4|TRBD1|once
TGTGCCAGCAGCTTAGACAGGGGGTTTGAAAAACTGTTTTTT
CASSLDRGFEKLFF
>TRBV4-3|TRBJ1-1|-|-
TGCGCCAGCAGCCAAGATTACGGGGGGTACACTGAAGCTTTCTTT
CASSQDYGGYTEAFF
>TRBV2|TRBJ1-2|-|-
TGTGCCAGCAGTCGATCGGGGAGTTCTCGTGGCTACACCTTC
CASSRSGSSRGYTF
>TRBV29-1|TRBJ2-3|-|-
TGCAGCGTTGGTGACGGGAGCACAGATACGCAGTATTTT
CSVGDGSTDTQYF
>TRBV15|TRBJ1-1|-|-
TGTGCCACCAGCAGAGATAGGGGGGGCTCTGAAGCTTTCTTT
CATSRDRGGSEAFF
>TRBV5-1|TRBJ2-7|-|-
TGCGCCAGCTCGATTGGGGGGAACTACGAGCAGTACTTC
CASSIGGNYEQYF
>TRBV12-2|TRBJ2-1|-|-
TGTGCAAGTCGCTTAGCCCGACTAGCGGCGAACGGTGAGCAGTTCTTC
CASRLARLAANGEQFF
>TRBV10-3|TRBJ1-1|-|-
TGTGCCATCAGTGGACGGCCGCAAAACACTGAAGCTTTCTTT
CAISGRPQNTEAFF
>TRBV28|TRBJ2-7|-|-
TGTGCCAGCAGTTTAGGACGGGGTTACGAGCAGTACTTC
CASSLGRGYEQYF
>TRBV7-9|TRBJ1-1|-|once
TGTGCCAGCAGCTTAGCGGACCTCATAGCGAACACTGAAGCTTTCTTT
CASSLADLIANTEAFF
>TRBV6-5|TRBJ2-4|-|medium-sized
TGTGCCAGCAGTTACTCGGGGCGAGGAAACATTCAGTACTTC
CASSYSGRGNIQYF
>TRBV28|TRBJ2-7|-|-
TGTGCCAGCAGTTCTCTCCCGGACGAGCAGTACTTC
CASSSLPDEQYF
>TRBV28|TRBJ1-1|-|-
TGTGCCAGCAGCCTATCACAGGGCTTGAGAACTGAAGCTTTCTTT
CASSLSQGLRTEAFF
>TRBV5-4|TRBJ2-7|TRBD1|-
TGTGCCAGCAGCCGACCCTCAGGGGGCTCGTCCTACGAGCAGTACTTC
CASSRPSGGSSYEQYF
>TRBV27|TRBJ2-7|-|-
TGTGCCAGTTCCCATGGGCAGGGGCCCTACGAGCAGTACTTC
CASSHGQGPYEQYF
>TRBV6-1|TRBJ1-4|TRBD1|-
TGTGCCAGCAGTGAATGGCAGGGGGCGAATAACGAAAAACTGTTTTTT
CASSEWQGANNEKLFF
>TRBV4-1|TRBJ2-7|-|once
TGCGCCAGCAGCCAAGGAGAAAGGGAGTACTTC
CASSQGEREYF
>TRBV10-3|TRBJ2-7|-|-
TGTGCCATCAGTGCCGGGGCCTCCTACGAGCAGTACTTC
CAISAGASYEQYF
>TRBV2|TRBJ1-2|-|-
TGTGCCATTACCGGAATCCGGTATGGCTACACCTTC
CAITGIRYGYTF
>TRBV14|TRBJ1-1|-|-
TGTGCCAGCAGCGGGACTGCGAACACTGAAGCTTTCTTT
CASSGTANTEAFF
>TRBV5-6|TRBJ1-4|-|-
TGTGCCAGCAGCTTCAGGGTTAATGAAAAACTGTTTTTT
CASSFRVNEKLFF
>TRBV12-5|TRBJ2-1|TRBD2|-
TGTGCTAGTGGCTCTAGCGGGGGGGCTGATGAGCAGTTCTTC
CASGSSGGADEQFF
>TRBV7-3|TRBJ2-1|-|-
TGTGCCAGCAGCAGGGACCTATACAATGAGCAGTTCTTC
CASSRDLYNEQFF
>TRBV29-1|TRBJ1-1|-|once
TGCAGCGTTGTGTGGGGGGGTTTGAACACTGAAGCTTTCTTT
CSVVWGGLNTEAFF
>TRBV19|TRBJ2-5|-|-
TGTGCCACCCGGCCGGGGGGCCGCCAAGAGACCCAGTACTTC
CATRPGGRQETQYF
>TRBV18|TRBJ1-1|TRBD1|-
TGTGCCAGCACCCCGACAGGGGGGGGACTGAACACTGAAGCTTTCTTT
CASTPTGGGLNTEAFF
>TRBV30|TRBJ2-3|TRBD2|-
TGTGCCTGGAGTCTAGCGGGGCCGCAGTATTTT
CAWSLAGPQYF
>TRBV19|TRBJ2-3|-|-
TGTGCCAGTAGTTTCAACCCGGGTACGCAGTATTTT
CASSFNPGTQYF
>TRBV5-1|TRBJ2-1|-|-
TGCGCCAGCAGCTTGGCTTCCTCCGATGAGCAGTTCTTC
CASSLASSDEQFF
>TRBV6-5|TRBJ2-1|-|-
TGTGCCAGCAGTTCACGGGGTTGGGACAACTACAATGAGCAGTTCTTC
CASSSRGWDNYNEQFF
>TRBV19|TRBJ2-2|-|few
TGTGCCAGTAGTATAGTTGAAAGTCTCACCGGGGAGCTGTTTTTT
CASSIVESLTGELFF
>TRBV10-3|TRBJ2-3|TRBD1|-
TGTGCCATCAGTGAGTCTGGACAGGGGCGCGCGGGGACAGATACGCAGTATTTT
CAISESGQGRAGTDTQYF
>TRBV5-4|TRBJ1-6|TRBD1|medium-sized
TGTGCCAGCAGCTTGAACAGGGGATTAGGATCACCCCTCCACTTT
CASSLNRGLGSPLHF
>TRBV5-6|TRBJ1-1|-|few
TGTGCCAGCAGCCTACCTATGGCTGAAGCTTTCTTT
CASSLPMAEAFF
>TRBV28|TRBJ2-7|TRBD1|-
TGTGCCAGCAGTCCACCGGGACAGGGGTTAGCCTACGAGCAGTACTTC
CASSPPGQGLAYEQYF
>TRBV5-1|TRBJ1-1|-|-
TGCGCCAGCAGCCTACCGGGACACGAAGCTTTCTTT
CASSLPGHEAFF
>TRBV14|TRBJ1-6|-|once
TGTGCCAGCAGCCAGAGACCGGGACGTACAAATTCACCCCTCCACTTT
CASSQRPGRTNSPLHF
>TRBV30|TRBJ1-3|TRBD1|-
TGTGCCTGGAGTGAGAGGGGGCTTATCGGAAACACCATATATTTT
CAWSERGLIGNTIYF